A single TCR beta chain is shown here with its context. Its target is unknown. TCRdb re-analysed the reads in MiXCR, keeping a single row per CDR3 protein. In the table there are roughly 990,000 distinct CDR3 sequences, around 32% of which are singletons. This CDR3 region has 13 residues. Trimming left V 2 bases short and J 6 bases short, with 7 bases between. The V gene's germline CDR1 is LNHDA and CDR2 SQIVND (reference sequence). The data are from a study of T cell repertoires in cytomegalovirus infection. Study-level information: Well-studied HLA-B-restricted CMV epitopes were used in the study alongside recently identified HLA-C-restricted ones. CMV infection together with matching HLA type was indicated by public TCR beta signatures. Whole-study findings and limits: Summed frequency of shared TCR beta families picked out CMV carriers who also had the relevant HLA. HLA-C-restricted CMV-specific TCR beta clonotypes were dominant in the ex vivo response.

The chain carries TRBV19 and TRBJ2-2; the D gene is possibly TRBD1 (5 bases). This material consisted of cultured CD8+ T cells from PBMCs, taken from culture after CMV antigen stimulation. The TCR was taken from a human donor in good health (CMV status not recorded). Some clones in this sample may be carry-over from other donors' samples. DNA for the CDR3: TGTGCCAGTAGTATAAGGGGCGCCGGGGAGCTGTTTTTT. Protein product: CASSIRGAGELFF.